This TCR beta chain is drawn from a study of T cell changes during pregnancy in multiple sclerosis. The method was immunoSEQ multiplex PCR; TCRdb's version includes in-frame clones alone and lacks a portion of them. The sample lists 15,000 to 25,000 clones, 70% to 90% seen once, with roughly a fifth in the top ten. The CDR3 consists of 15 residues. Germline assignment: CDR1 PRHDT and CDR2 FYEKMQ (reference sequence). The ends lost 4 bases at V and 3 bases at J; junction bases unmatched: 3. The TCR was taken from a female donor in good health, enrolled as a control in a pregnancy study. The rearrangement uses TRBV13 and TRBJ2-5, with 12 bases lining up with TRBD2. The sequencing used CD8+ T cells from peripheral blood mononuclear cells, collected after pregnancy. Written as DNA, the CDR3 is TGTGCCAGCAGCTCGAGACTAGCGGGGGAAGAGACCCAGTACTTC. This codes for CASSSRLAGEETQYF.